This is a list of T cell receptor beta chains from one sample in a study of post-analysis software for immune sequencing data. In TCRdb, the PCR reads were re-called with MiXCR into one record per CDR3 protein. The sample includes approximately 770,000 distinct CDR3 sequences, more than 45% of them seen just once. The sequencing input was blood. The origin of the receptors is a girl aged 5-17 years with multiple sclerosis. Each CDR3 is given with its conserved first and last residue. The D gene is left open where the match is weak. Not all rows give a size; the values are once, few, many and, for expanded clones, a class.

>TRBJ2-3|-|TRBV15|few
TGTGCCACCAGCAGAGATCTATTCTCCACAGATACGCAGTATTTT
CATSRDLFSTDTQYF
>TRBJ1-5|TRBD1|TRBV19|-
TGTGCCAGTAGGGCCTCCCGGGACAGGGCCCAGCCCCAGCATTTT
CASRASRDRAQPQHF
>TRBJ2-7|TRBD1|TRBV20-1|-
TGCAGTGCTAGAGGCCCGGGACAGGGCTACGAGCAGTACTTC
CSARGPGQGYEQYF
>TRBJ2-3|TRBD2|TRBV20-1|-
TGCAGTGCGGACTCCCTCGAGCGGGAGAGGACAGATACGCAGTATTTT
CSADSLERERTDTQYF
>TRBJ2-5|-|TRBV12-3/TRBV12-4|few
-
CASSSSTRAQGQYF
>TRBJ1-2|-|TRBV7-2|few
TGTGCCAGCAGCTTACGGTCTGCGGAGGCTAACTATGGCTACACCTTC
CASSLRSAEANYGYTF
>TRBJ2-1|TRBD1|TRBV24-1|-
TGTGCCACCAGTGATTTAGGGGGACAGAAGTTCTTC
CATSDLGGQKFF
>TRBJ1-4|-|TRBV18|-
TGTGCCAGCTCACGGGGGGGCCTGGATAATGAAAAACTGTTTTTT
CASSRGGLDNEKLFF
>TRBJ2-2|TRBD2|TRBV10-3|once
TGTGCCATCAGTGACCGTAGCGGGAGGGCCCACGGGGAGCTGTTTTTT
CAISDRSGRAHGELFF
>TRBJ2-3|-|TRBV24-1|-
TGTGCCACCAGTGATGGGCTCTCAATGGGACCAGATACGCAGTATTTT
CATSDGLSMGPDTQYF
>TRBJ2-7|-|TRBV5-1|few
TGCGCCAGCAGCTTAAATCCTGGAGACGACTACGAGCAGTACTTC
CASSLNPGDDYEQYF
>TRBJ2-1|TRBD2|TRBV29-1|-
TGCAGCGTTGCTCTACTACAGGGGACTAGCGGGAGAACCTACAATGAGCAGTTCTTC
CSVALLQGTSGRTYNEQFF
>TRBJ2-3|-|TRBV5-5|-
TGTGCCAGCAGCTTGGGACCAGCCACAGATACGCAGTATTTT
CASSLGPATDTQYF
>TRBJ1-2|-|TRBV12-3/TRBV12-4|-
TGTGCCAGCAGTTTTGAGGTCTCAGGGGTTCCCTATGGCTACACCTTC
CASSFEVSGVPYGYTF
>TRBJ2-7|TRBD2|TRBV10-3|-
TGTGCCATCAAGGGAGAATTGACTAGCGGGGACGAGCAGTACTTC
CAIKGELTSGDEQYF
>TRBJ2-3|TRBD2|TRBV29-1|-
TGCAGCGCACTAGCGGGAGGCCTGTGGGGCACAGATACGCAGTATTTT
CSALAGGLWGTDTQYF
>TRBJ2-7|TRBD2|TRBV9|once
TGTGCCAGCAGCGCCGAGGGGACTAGGGCCTACGAGCAGTACTTC
CASSAEGTRAYEQYF
>TRBJ2-5|TRBD2|TRBV7-7|-
TGTGCTAGCAGCCCCGAGCTTGTAGCGGGAGAGGAGACCCAGTACTTC
CASSPELVAGEETQYF
>TRBJ2-3|TRBD1|TRBV11-2|-
TGTGCCAGCAGCCTGGGGACAGGGACGAGGAATACGCAGTATTTT
CASSLGTGTRNTQYF
>TRBJ2-7|TRBD2|TRBV20-1|-
TGCAGTGCCGAACTAGCGGGAGGATACGAGCAGTACTTC
CSAELAGGYEQYF
>TRBJ2-5|-|TRBV2|few
TGTGCCAGCAGTGATGGGGGGCCGATTCAGTACCAAGAGACCCAGTACTTC
CASSDGGPIQYQETQYF
>TRBJ1-3|-|TRBV5-1|-
TGCGCCAGCAGCTTGGTTGGTGGAAACACCATATATTTT
CASSLVGGNTIYF
>TRBJ1-2|-|TRBV7-2|-
TGTGCCAGCGGGTTCTCGCAGGGCTATGGCTACACCTTC
CASGFSQGYGYTF
>TRBJ2-1|-|TRBV12-5|few
TGTGCTAGTGGTTCCGCTGGAAGCTCCTACAATGAGCAGTTCTTC
CASGSAGSSYNEQFF
>TRBJ2-1|TRBD1|TRBV15|-
TGTGCCACCAGCAGTCACTCAGACAGGGGGCCTGGGGATGAGCAGTTCTTC
CATSSHSDRGPGDEQFF
>TRBJ2-3|-|TRBV29-1|few
TGCAGCGGGAACCTAGCGCCTAACACAGATACGCAGTATTTT
CSGNLAPNTDTQYF
>TRBJ2-7|-|TRBV3-1|-
TGTGCCAGCAGCCACGCGGGCCGAACCTACGAGCAGTACTTC
CASSHAGRTYEQYF
>TRBJ2-4|-|TRBV4-3|-
TGCGCCAGCAGCCCGGGACGGAGGATGGACATTCAGTACTTC
CASSPGRRMDIQYF
>TRBJ2-4|-|TRBV28|few
TGTGCCAGCAGTCCAATATGGGATAATGACCGAAAATCTGAAAACATTCAGTACTTC
CASSPIWDNDRKSENIQYF
>TRBJ2-3|TRBD2|TRBV20-1|-
TGCAGTGCTAGTCCCCTTTTGCTAGCGGGAGAAGTGGGTACGCAGTATTTT
CSASPLLLAGEVGTQYF
>TRBJ2-1|TRBD2|TRBV25-1|-
TGTGCCAGCAGTGAGACTAGCGGCCCACGGAATGAGCAATTCTTC
CASSETSGPRNEQFF
>TRBJ2-5|TRBD2|TRBV7-9|-
TGTGCCAGCAGCTTCCGGCGGGAGGGCCTCCAGTGGGAGACCCAGTACTTC
CASSFRREGLQWETQYF
>TRBJ2-5|-|TRBV12-3/TRBV12-4|-
TGTGCCAGCAGCAGTGGTTATTGGGAGACCCAGTACTTC
CASSSGYWETQYF
>TRBJ2-1|-|TRBV12-3/TRBV12-4|few
TGTGCCAGCAGTTTCTTAGCGGAGCTGAGGAGCTCCTACAATGAGCAGTTCTTC
CASSFLAELRSSYNEQFF
>TRBJ2-7|TRBD2|TRBV7-9|-
TGTGCCAGCAGCTCCGACCCGGGACTAGCGGGAAAGGGGTCCTACGAGCAGTACTTC
CASSSDPGLAGKGSYEQYF
>TRBJ1-4|-|TRBV20-1|-
TGCAGTGCTAGCTCGGGGATGGGTAATGAAAAACTGTTTTTT
CSASSGMGNEKLFF
>TRBJ2-1|-|TRBV3-1|-
TGTGCCAGCAGCCAGGATACCGGATACTCCTACAATGAGCAGTTCTTC
CASSQDTGYSYNEQFF
>TRBJ1-2|-|TRBV5-1|-
TGCGCCAGCAGCCCGGACCACCTAAACAGAGCCAACTATGGCTACACCTTC
CASSPDHLNRANYGYTF
>TRBJ2-7|TRBD2|TRBV10-3|-
TGTGCCATCGGTAAGCGGGAGGGTTCCTACGAGCAGTACTTC
CAIGKREGSYEQYF
>TRBJ2-3|TRBD1|TRBV15|-
TGTGCCACCAGCACCGGGACAGGCGGACCACGCACAGATACGCAGTATTTT
CATSTGTGGPRTDTQYF
>TRBJ2-3|-|TRBV20-1|many
TGCAGTGCTAGGAACTCCGTCACAGATACGCAGTATTTT
CSARNSVTDTQYF
>TRBJ2-5|-|TRBV3-1|-
TGTGCCAGCAGCCAAGAAGGGGTTCAGGAGACCCAGTACTTC
CASSQEGVQETQYF
>TRBJ2-7|-|TRBV14|-
TGTGCCAGCAGCCAAGAAAGCCCTGGGGGGTCCAGCGAGCAGTACTTC
CASSQESPGGSSEQYF
>TRBJ2-1|TRBD2|TRBV12-3/TRBV12-4|-
TGTGCCAGCAGTCTTGGGACTAGCGTGCTAGATGAGCAGTTCTTC
CASSLGTSVLDEQFF